This TCR beta chain was documented in a study of identical twins. Regarding the study as a whole: Cord blood's abundant beta clonotypes had fewer insertions, unlike memory repertoires. Out-of-frame beta chain sequences displayed weaker excess sharing between twins.

The donors were all healthy and Caucasian. The authors used template switching to add a universal primer site and gave cDNA unique molecular identifiers. TCRdb used MiXCR to reprocess the 5' RACE reads, holding one entry per CDR3 protein. The sample carries about 890,000 distinct CDR3 sequences, 12% recorded once. The CDR3 contains 13 residues. Germline V gene lookup returns CDR1 KGHSH and CDR2 LQKENI. The ends were cut back, 6 bases at V and 0 bases at J, with 9 bases in the middle. This clonotype was seen a handful of times. Its antigen is not identified. This same sample was also part of a study on yellow fever vaccine responses in identical twins.

Sequencing was carried out using PBMCs. The receptor's source is a young woman in good health. The chain carries TRBV18 and TRBJ2-7; D is unclear. The CDR3 DNA is TGTGCCAGCTCTGACGGAAACTCCTACGAGCAGTACGTC. Translating gives CASSDGNSYEQYV.